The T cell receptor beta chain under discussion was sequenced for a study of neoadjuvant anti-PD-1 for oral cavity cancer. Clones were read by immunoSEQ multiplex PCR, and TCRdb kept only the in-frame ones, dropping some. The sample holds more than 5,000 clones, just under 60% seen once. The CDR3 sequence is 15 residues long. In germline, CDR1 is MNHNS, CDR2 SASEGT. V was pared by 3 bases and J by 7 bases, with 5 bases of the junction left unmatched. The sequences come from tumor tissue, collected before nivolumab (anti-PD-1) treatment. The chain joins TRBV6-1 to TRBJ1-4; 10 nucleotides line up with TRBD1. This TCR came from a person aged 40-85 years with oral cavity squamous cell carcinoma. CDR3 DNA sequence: TGTGCCAGCAGTGAGCCCGGGACAGGGGTTGAAAAACTGTTTTTT. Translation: CASSEPGTGVEKLFF.